In this sample, the clone carrying this T cell receptor (beta chain) turned up many times. Its antigen is undetermined. The germline CDR1 and CDR2 sequences are SEHNR and FQNEAQ (reference sequence). There are 11 residues in the CDR3. Trimming stripped 7 bases from V and 0 bases from J, with 4 bases between. This sample is part of a study of early T cells in non-severe SARS-CoV-2 infection. TCRdb independently ran MiXCR on the 5' RACE reads; one entry per CDR3 protein. The repertoire holds some 60,000 distinct CDR3 sequences, about 8.9% seen once, with 17% in the top ten. Study-wide findings and caveats: Private and CD4 specificities were missed by VDJdb matching, which favored anti-spike CD8 responses.

Sequencing was carried out using whole blood. The chain combines TRBV7-9 with TRBJ2-7; D remains unclear. The source of this sequence is an adult who was a healthcare worker with PCR-confirmed SARS-CoV-2 infection or an uninfected control (not recorded which). The CDR3 sequence is CASTSSYEQYF. The CDR3 DNA reads TGTGCCAGCACCAGCTCCTACGAGCAGTACTTC.